What follows describes a single TCR beta chain. Antigen specificity is unknown. The entry originates in a study of CXCR3-negative and CXCR3-positive naive CD8 T cells. Study-level information: A total of about 140 million TRB reads was generated, with about 1.5 +/- 0.3 million per library.

The authors made the TRB cDNA libraries by 5' RACE using UMI labels. TCRdb derives one entry per CDR3 protein from the 5' RACE reads, leaving out DNA. The sample shows tens of thousands of distinct CDR3 sequences, and 0.53% sits with its ten largest clones. Study-level points and caveats: Diversity was high in both naive subsets and much lower in memory cells. TRBV-TRBJ usage was alike in naive CXCR3-negative and CXCR3-positive cells but differed in memory cells. The TRB CDR3s that CXCR3-positive naive cells carried were more hydrophobic than those of CXCR3-negative naive cells.

The CDR3 totals 15 residues. Per germline, CDR1 MDHEN and CDR2 SYDVKM. Cells that were CD45RO-CCR7+CD27+CD95- constituted naive CD8+ T cells. This chain uses TRBV28 with TRBJ2-2; TCRdb calls TRBD1, which cannot be checked without DNA. The clonotype originates from a human donor in good health. Some clones in this sample may be carry-over from other donors' samples. Sequenced input: naive CXCR3+ CD8+ T cells from blood. Subset described: CD45RO-CCR7+CD27+CD95- naive CD8+ T cells expressing CXCR3 (TNR3+). The CDR3 is CASSQRDSSLGELFF. Using reference TRBV28 and TRBJ2-2 for the parts outside the CDR3, the full variable domain is DVKVTQSSRYLVKRTGEKVFLECVQDMDHENMFWYRQDPGLGLRLIYFSYDVKMKEKGDIPEGYSVSREKKERFSLILESASTNQTSMYLCASSQRDSSLGELFFGEGSRLTVL.